This entry describes one T cell receptor (beta chain). The record originates from a study of blood T cell repertoires in COVID-19. The CDR3 is 17 residues long. Trimming pared 1 base from V and 2 bases from J, leaving 12 bases between. Germline values: CDR1 LNHDA, CDR2 SQIVND (reference sequence). Only in-frame clones appear in the TCRdb table, and some are missing; sequencing was by immunoSEQ multiplex PCR. The data contain about 140,000 clones, 85% to 90% of them singletons. This TCR derives from a human donor in a cohort sampled during active COVID-19. The specimen sequenced was peripheral blood. This sequence joins TRBV19 and TRBJ2-6; D unresolved. For the CDR3, the DNA is TGTGCCAGTAGTATAGGGGCTGTGGATACTGGGGCCAACGTCCTGACTTTC. Translation gives CASSIGAVDTGANVLTF. The entire variable domain, with the rest obtained from reference TRBV19 and TRBJ2-6, is as follows: DGGITQSPKYLFRKEGQNVTLSCEQNLNHDAMYWYRQDPGQGLRLIYYSQIVNDFQKGDIAEGYSVSREKKESFPLTVTSAQKNPTAFYLCASSIGAVDTGANVLTFGAGSRLTVL.